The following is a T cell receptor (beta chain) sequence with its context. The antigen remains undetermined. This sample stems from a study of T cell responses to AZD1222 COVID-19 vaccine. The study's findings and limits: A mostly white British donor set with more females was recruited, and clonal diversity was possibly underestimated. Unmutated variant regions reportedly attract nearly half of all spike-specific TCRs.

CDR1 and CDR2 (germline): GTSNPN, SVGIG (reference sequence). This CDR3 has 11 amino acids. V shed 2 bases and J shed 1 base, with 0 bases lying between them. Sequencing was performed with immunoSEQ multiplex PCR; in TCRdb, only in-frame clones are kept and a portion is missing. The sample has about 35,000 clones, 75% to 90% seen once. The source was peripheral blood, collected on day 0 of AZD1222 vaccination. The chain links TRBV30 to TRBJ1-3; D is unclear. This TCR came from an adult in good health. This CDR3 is CAWSSGNTIYF. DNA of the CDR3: TGTGCCTGGAGTTCTGGAAACACCATATATTTT. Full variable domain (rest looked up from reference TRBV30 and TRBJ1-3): SQTIHQWPATLVQPVGSPLSLECTVEGTSNPNLYWYRQAAGRGLQLLFYSVGIGQISSEVPQNLSASRPQDRQFILSSKKLLLSDSGFYLCAWSSGNTIYFGEGSWLTVV.